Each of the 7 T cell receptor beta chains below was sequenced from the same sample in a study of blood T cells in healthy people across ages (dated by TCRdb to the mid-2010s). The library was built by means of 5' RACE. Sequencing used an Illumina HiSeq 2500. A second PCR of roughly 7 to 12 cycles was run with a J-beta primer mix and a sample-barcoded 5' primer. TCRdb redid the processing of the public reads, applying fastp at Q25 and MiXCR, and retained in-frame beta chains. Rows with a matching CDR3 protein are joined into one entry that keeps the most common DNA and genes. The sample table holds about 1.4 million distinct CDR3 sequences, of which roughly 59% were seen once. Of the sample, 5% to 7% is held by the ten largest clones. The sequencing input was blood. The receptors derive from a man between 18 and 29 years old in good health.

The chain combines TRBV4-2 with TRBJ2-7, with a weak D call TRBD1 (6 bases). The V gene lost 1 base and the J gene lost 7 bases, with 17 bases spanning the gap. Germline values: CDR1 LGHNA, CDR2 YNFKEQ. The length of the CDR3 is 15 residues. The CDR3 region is CASSQAGRGEGEQYF. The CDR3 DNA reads TGTGCCAGCAGCCAAGCTGGCAGGGGAGAAGGAGAGCAGTACTTC.

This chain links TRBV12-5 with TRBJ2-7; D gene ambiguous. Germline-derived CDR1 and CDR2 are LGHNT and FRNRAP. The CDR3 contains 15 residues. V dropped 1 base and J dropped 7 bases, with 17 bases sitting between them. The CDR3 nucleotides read TGTGCTAGTGGTTTGGGGCAAAGCTCCTACAATGAGCAGTACTTC. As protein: CASGLGQSSYNEQYF. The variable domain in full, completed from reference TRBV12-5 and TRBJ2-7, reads DARVTQTPRHKVTEMGQEVTMRCQPILGHNTVFWYRQTMMQGLELLAYFRNRAPLDDSGMPKDRFSAEMPDATLATLKIQPSEPRDSAVYFCASGLGQSSYNEQYFGPGTRLTVT.

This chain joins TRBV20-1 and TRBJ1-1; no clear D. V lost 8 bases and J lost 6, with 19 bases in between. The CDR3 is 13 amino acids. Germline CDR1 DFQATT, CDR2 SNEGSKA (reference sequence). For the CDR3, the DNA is TGCAGTTGTCCCGGGTGGGAGAGAGCTGAAGCTTTCTTT. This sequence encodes CSCPGWERAEAFF.

CDR3 in amino acids: CASSPFVNQPQHF. In DNA, the CDR3 is TGCGCCAGCAGCCCTTTTGTTAATCAGCCCCAGCATTTT. The gene calls are TRBV4-1 and TRBJ1-5, with D unclear. The CDR3 runs 13 residues. In germline, CDR1 is MGHRA, CDR2 YSYEKL. V lost 4 bases and J 4 bases, leaving 8 bases between the germline ends.

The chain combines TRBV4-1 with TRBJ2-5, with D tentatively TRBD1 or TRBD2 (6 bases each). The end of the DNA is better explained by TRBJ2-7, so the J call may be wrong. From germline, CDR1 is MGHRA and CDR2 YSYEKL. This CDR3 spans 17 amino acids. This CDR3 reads CASSQGRQGRPNYEQYF. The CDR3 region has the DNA TGCGCCAGCAGCCAAGGTCGGCAGGGGAGGCCCAACTACGAGCAGTACTTC.

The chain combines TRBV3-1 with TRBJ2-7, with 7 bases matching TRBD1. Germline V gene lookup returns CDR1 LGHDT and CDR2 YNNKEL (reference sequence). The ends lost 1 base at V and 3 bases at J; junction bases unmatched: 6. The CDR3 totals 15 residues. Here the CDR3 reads CASSQALDRNYEQYF. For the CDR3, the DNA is TGTGCCAGCAGCCAAGCCCTGGACAGGAACTACGAGCAGTACTTC.

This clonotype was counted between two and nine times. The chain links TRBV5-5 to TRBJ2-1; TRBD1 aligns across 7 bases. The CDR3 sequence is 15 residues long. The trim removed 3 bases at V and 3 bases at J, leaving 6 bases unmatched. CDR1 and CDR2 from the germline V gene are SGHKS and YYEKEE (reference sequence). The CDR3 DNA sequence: TGTGCCAGCAGCTCACCGGGACAGAACTACAATGAGCAGTTCTTC. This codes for CASSSPGQNYNEQFF.